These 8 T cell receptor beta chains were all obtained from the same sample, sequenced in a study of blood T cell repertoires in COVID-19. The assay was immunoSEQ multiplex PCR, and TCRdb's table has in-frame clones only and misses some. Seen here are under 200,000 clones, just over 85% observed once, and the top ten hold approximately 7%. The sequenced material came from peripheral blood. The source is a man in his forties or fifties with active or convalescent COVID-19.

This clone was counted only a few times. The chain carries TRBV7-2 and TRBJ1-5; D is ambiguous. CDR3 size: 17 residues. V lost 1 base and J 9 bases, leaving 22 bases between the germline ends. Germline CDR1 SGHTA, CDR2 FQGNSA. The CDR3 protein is CASSLGRPEVGRPPQHF. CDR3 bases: TGTGCCAGCAGCTTAGGACGGCCAGAGGTAGGGAGGCCGCCCCAGCATTTT.

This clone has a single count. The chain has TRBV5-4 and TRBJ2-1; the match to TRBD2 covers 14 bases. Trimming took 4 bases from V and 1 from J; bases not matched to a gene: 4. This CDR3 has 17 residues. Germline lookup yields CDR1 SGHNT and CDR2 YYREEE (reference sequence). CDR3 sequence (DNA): TGTGCCAGCAGCAAGACTAGCGGGGGGGCATCCTACAATGAGCAGTTCTTC. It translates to CASSKTSGGASYNEQFF.

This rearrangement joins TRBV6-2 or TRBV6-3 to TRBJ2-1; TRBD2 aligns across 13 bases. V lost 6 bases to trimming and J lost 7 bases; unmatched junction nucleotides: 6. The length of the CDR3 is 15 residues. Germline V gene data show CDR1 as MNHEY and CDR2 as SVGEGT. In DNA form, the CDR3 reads TGTGCCAGCAGCCCCTGGGGACTAGCGGGGAATGAGCAGTTCTTC. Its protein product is CASSPWGLAGNEQFF.

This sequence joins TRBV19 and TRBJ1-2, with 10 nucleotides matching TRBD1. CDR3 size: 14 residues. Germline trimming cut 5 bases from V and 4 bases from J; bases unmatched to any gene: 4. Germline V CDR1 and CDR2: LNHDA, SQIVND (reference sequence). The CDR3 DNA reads TGTGCCAGTAGTCTCCGGGACAGGGGCTATGGCTACACCTTC. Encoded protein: CASSLRDRGYGYTF.

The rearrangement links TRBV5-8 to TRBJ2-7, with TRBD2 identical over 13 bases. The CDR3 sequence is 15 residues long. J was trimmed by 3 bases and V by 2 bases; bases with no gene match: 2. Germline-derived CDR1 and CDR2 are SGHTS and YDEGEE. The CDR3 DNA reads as TGTGCCAGCAGCTTAAGACTAGCGGGAGGCTACGAGCAGTACTTC. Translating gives CASSLRLAGGYEQYF. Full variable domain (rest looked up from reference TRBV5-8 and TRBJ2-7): EAGVTQSPTHLIKTRGQQATLRCSPISGHTSVYWYQQALGLGLQFLLWYDEGEERNRGNFPPRFSGRQFPNYSSELNVNALELEDSALYLCASSLRLAGGYEQYFGPGTRLTVT.

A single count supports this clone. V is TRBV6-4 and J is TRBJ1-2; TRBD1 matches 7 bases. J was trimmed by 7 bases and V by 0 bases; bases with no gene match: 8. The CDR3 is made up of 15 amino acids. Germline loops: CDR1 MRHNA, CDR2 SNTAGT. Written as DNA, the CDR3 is TGTGCCAGCAGTGACTCACTTTGGACAGGCGGTGGCTACACCTTC. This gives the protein CASSDSLWTGGGYTF.

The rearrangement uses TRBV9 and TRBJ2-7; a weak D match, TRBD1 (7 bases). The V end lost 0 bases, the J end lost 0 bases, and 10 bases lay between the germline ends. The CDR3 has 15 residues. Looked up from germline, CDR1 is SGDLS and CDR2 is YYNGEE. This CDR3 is CASSVAGDSSYEQYF. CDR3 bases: TGTGCCAGCAGCGTAGCGGGGGACAGCTCCTACGAGCAGTACTTC.

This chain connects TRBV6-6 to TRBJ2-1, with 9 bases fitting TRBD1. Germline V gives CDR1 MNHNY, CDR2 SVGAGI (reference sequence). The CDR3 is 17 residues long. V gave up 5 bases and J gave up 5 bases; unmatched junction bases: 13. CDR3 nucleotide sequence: TGTGCCAGCAGTCCACCGATGGGACAGGGTACCAACAATGAGCAGTTCTTC. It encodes CASSPPMGQGTNNEQFF.